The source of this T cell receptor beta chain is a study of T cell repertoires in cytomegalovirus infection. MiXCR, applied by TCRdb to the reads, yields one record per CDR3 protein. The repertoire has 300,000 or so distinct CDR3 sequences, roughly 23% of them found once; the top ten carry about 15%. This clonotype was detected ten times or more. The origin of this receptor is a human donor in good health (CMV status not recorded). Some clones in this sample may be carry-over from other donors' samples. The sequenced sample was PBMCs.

CDR3 sequence (DNA): TGTGCCAGCAGCTTATCAGGGCGTCGGCCCCAGCATTTT. As protein: CASSLSGRRPQHF. V usage is TRBV7-2 and J usage is TRBJ1-5, with D possibly being TRBD1 (5 bases). The germline V and J ends were trimmed by 2 bases and 9 bases, with 11 bases remaining between them. The CDR3 runs to 13 residues. The germline V gene has CDR1 SGHTA and CDR2 FQGNSA.